This entry lists 22 T cell receptor beta chains sequenced from one sample in a study of shared clonotypes between healthy human individuals. Libraries were prepared by immunoSEQ multiplex PCR; TCRdb keeps only in-frame clonotypes and omits some of them. This sample has approximately 2.3 million clones; approximately 95% occur once, and the top ten carry about 0.41%. The sequencing input was naive CD4+ T cells from PBMCs. Subset meaning: CD45RA+ positively selected. The receptor set was obtained from a man aged 18 to 30 in good health. Some clones in this sample may be carry-over from other donors' samples.

This clone was counted a single time. The rearrangement uses TRBV2 and TRBJ2-7; D remains ambiguous. Germline V gene lookup returns CDR1 SNHLY and CDR2 FYNNEI. The CDR3 has 12 residues. The V and J ends lost 8 bases and 4 bases respectively, with 12 bases between them. The CDR3 loop is CASSGGEYEQYF. The CDR3 coding sequence is TGTGCCAGCTCGGGCGGAGAGTACGAGCAGTACTTC.

The chain links TRBV9 to TRBJ2-3; 9 bases align to TRBD2. The CDR3 length is 17 residues. J was trimmed by 7 bases and V by 0 bases; bases with no gene match: 12. The germline CDR1 and CDR2 sequences are SGDLS and YYNGEE. The CDR3 region is CASSVDILAGSLNTQYF. The CDR3 bases are TGTGCCAGCAGCGTAGATATCCTAGCGGGGTCTTTGAATACGCAGTATTTT.

This sequence joins TRBV23-1 and TRBJ2-3, with TRBD1 matching 8 bases. Being an ORF, TRBV23-1 has a function that is uncertain. The junction had 12 bases not matched to a gene; V was cut back by 1 base and J by 3 bases. CDR3 length equals 18 residues. The CDR3 is CASSQWYQGAASTDTQYF. The CDR3 bases are TGCGCCAGCAGTCAATGGTATCAGGGGGCGGCATCGACAGATACGCAGTATTTT.

A single count supports this clone. Within the sample, other DNA sequences also encode this same CDR3. This CDR3 reads CASSLAGGAGNTIYF. CDR3 nucleotides: TGTGCCAGCAGCTTGGCCGGGGGCGCAGGAAACACCATATATTTT. This rearrangement joins TRBV11-2 to TRBJ1-3; D is possibly TRBD1 (6 bases). The CDR3 totals 15 residues. V shed 3 bases and J shed 4 bases, with 13 bases lying between them. Germline values: CDR1 SGHAT, CDR2 FQNNGV.

In its sample, this clone was seen once. Other nucleotide sequences from this sample produce the same CDR3. The V and J genes are TRBV20-1 and TRBJ2-1; tentatively, D is TRBD1 (5 bases). This CDR3 contains 10 residues. CDR1 is DFQATT and CDR2 is SNEGSKA in the germline V gene (reference sequence). Trimming took off 3 bases at V and 10 bases at J, with 7 bases between the two ends. CDR3 amino acids: CSARGREQFF. CDR3 DNA sequence: TGCAGTGCTAGGGGGCGAGAGCAGTTCTTC.

This rearrangement joins TRBV15 to TRBJ1-1, with D uncertain. CDR1 LNHNV and CDR2 YYDKDF come from the germline V gene (reference sequence). This CDR3 region has 15 residues. Trimming removed 0 bases from V and 4 bases from J, with 12 bases in between. CDR3 protein: CATSRDLGWVTEAFF. For the CDR3, the DNA is TGTGCCACCAGCAGAGATCTGGGGTGGGTCACTGAAGCTTTCTTT.

The chain couples TRBV27 to TRBJ2-7; D possibly uses TRBD1 or TRBD2 (5 bases each). Germline lookup yields CDR1 MNHEY and CDR2 SMNVEV (reference sequence). This CDR3 comprises 12 residues. V shed 3 bases and J shed 6 bases, with 9 bases lying between them. The CDR3 here is CASSLGVREQYF. The CDR3 DNA sequence: TGTGCCAGCAGTTTGGGGGTACGCGAGCAGTACTTC.

The rearrangement uses TRBV18 and TRBJ1-1; D is undetermined. Germline V gene lookup returns CDR1 KGHSH and CDR2 LQKENI. The CDR3 loop spans 15 amino acids. Trimming stripped 3 bases from V and 1 base from J, with 12 bases between. CDR3 region: CASSPSSGGNTEAFF. CDR3 coding DNA: TGTGCCAGCTCACCGTCCTCGGGCGGGAACACTGAAGCTTTCTTT.

The chain has TRBV7-3 and TRBJ2-1, with D maybe TRBD2 (6 bases). CDR3 length: 15 residues. Germline V CDR1 and CDR2: SGHTA, FQGTGA. Trimming removed 5 bases from V and 7 bases from J, with 18 bases in between. This CDR3 is CASSGAVSGPNEQFF. CDR3 nucleotide sequence: TGTGCCAGCAGCGGGGCGGTTAGCGGTCCAAATGAGCAGTTCTTC.

With respect to this clone: One end of the junction fails to match germline, which may point to a read error. The J gene is TRBJ1-2, the V gene TRBV6-5; 7 bases are shared with TRBD1. This CDR3 has 13 amino acids. Germline lookup yields CDR1 MNHEY and CDR2 SVGAGI. Written as DNA, the CDR3 is TGTGCCAGCAGTTACAACAGGGGCCTATCTCCCCTCTTC. Protein sequence: CASSYNRGLSPLF.

The chain is built from TRBV6-4 and TRBJ1-5; D is perhaps TRBD1 (5 bases). CDR1 is MRHNA and CDR2 is SNTAGT in the germline V gene. V was pared by 8 bases and J by 9 bases, with 17 bases between. This CDR3 contains 13 residues. CDR3 amino acids: CASPHVGGGPQHF. The CDR3 bases are TGTGCCAGCCCTCACGTTGGGGGGGGGCCCCAGCATTTT.

This clone showed up just once. The chain joins TRBV27 to TRBJ2-1; perhaps D is TRBD1 or TRBD2 (5 bases each). Trimming stripped 6 bases from V and 0 bases from J, with 15 bases between. Germline-derived CDR1 and CDR2 are MNHEY and SMNVEV (reference sequence). CDR3 length: 16 amino acids. In nucleotides, the CDR3 is TGTGCCAGCAGAGGGACGGACACCATCTCCTACAATGAGCAGTTCTTC. It yields the protein CASRGTDTISYNEQFF.

The V call is TRBV6-4, the J call TRBJ2-5; possible D gene TRBD1, 6 bases. Trimming took off 5 bases at V and 1 base at J, with 8 bases between the two ends. The CDR3 contains 13 residues. CDR1 and CDR2 from the germline V gene are MRHNA and SNTAGT. CDR3 in DNA: TGTGCCAGCAGTAGGGACATCCAAGAGACCCAGTACTTC. Its translation: CASSRDIQETQYF.

V gene TRBV7-3 combines with J gene TRBJ2-5; either TRBD1 or TRBD2 may supply D (7 bases each). The CDR3 is 15 residues long. Germline V gene data show CDR1 as SGHTA and CDR2 as FQGTGA. With 6 bases removed from V and 5 bases from J, the gap between germline ends came to 19 bases. CDR3 in amino acids: CASRPSGTRGETQYF. In DNA, the CDR3 is TGTGCCAGCAGACCTAGCGGTACCAGGGGGGAGACCCAGTACTTC. The whole variable domain, filled in from reference TRBV7-3 and TRBJ2-5, reads GAGVSQTPSNKVTEKGKYVELRCDPISGHTALYWYRQSLGQGPEFLIYFQGTGAADDSGLPNDRFFAVRPEGSVSTLKIQRTERGDSAVYLCASRPSGTRGETQYFGPGTRLLVL.

The chain links TRBV4-2 to TRBJ1-3; no clear D. CDR1 and CDR2 from the germline V gene are LGHNA and YNFKEQ. Trimming pared 0 bases from V and 2 bases from J, leaving 2 bases between. The CDR3 has 13 residues. In DNA form, the CDR3 reads TGTGCCAGCAGCCAAGAACCTGGAAACACCATATATTTT. Translating gives CASSQEPGNTIYF.

V usage is TRBV9 and J usage is TRBJ2-7, with a tentative D call TRBD2 (6 bases). The CDR3 length is 17 residues. CDR1 and CDR2 (germline): SGDLS, YYNGEE. V was shortened by 0 bases and J by 3 bases, with 19 bases between the two germline ends. The CDR3 reads CASSVDSRGLGSYEQYF. The CDR3 bases are TGTGCCAGCAGCGTAGATTCCCGGGGGTTAGGTAGCTACGAGCAGTACTTC. Full variable domain (remainder filled in from reference TRBV9 and TRBJ2-7): DSGVTQTPKHLITATGQRVTLRCSPRSGDLSVYWYQQSLDQGLQFLIQYYNGEERAKGNILERFSAQQFPDLHSELNLSSLELGDSALYFCASSVDSRGLGSYEQYFGPGTRLTVT.

About this clone: Other nucleotide sequences in the sample specify the same CDR3. The rearrangement joins TRBV5-1 to TRBJ2-4; TRBD1 aligns across 9 bases. The CDR3 loop spans 14 amino acids. The V gene end was trimmed by 0 bases and the J gene end by 7 bases; junction bases not matched to a gene: 2. Germline values: CDR1 SGHRS, CDR2 YFSETQ. CDR3 residues: CASSLDGTGNIQYF. CDR3 nucleotide sequence: TGCGCCAGCAGCTTGGATGGGACAGGGAACATTCAGTACTTC.

As concerns this clone: The identical CDR3 is also encoded by other nucleotide sequences in the sample. V and J are TRBV5-1 and TRBJ2-3; D gene unclear. Trimming pared 0 bases from V and 2 bases from J, leaving 7 bases between. Germline values: CDR1 SGHRS, CDR2 YFSETQ. This CDR3 region has 14 residues. The CDR3 DNA reads TGCGCCAGCAGCTTGGGCACTTACACAGATACGCAGTATTTT. Translated: CASSLGTYTDTQYF.

V is TRBV7-6 and J is TRBJ2-3; 9 bases map to TRBD2. Germline V gene data show CDR1 as SGHVS and CDR2 as FNYEAQ. Trimming cost V 1 base and J 1 base; bases outside gene matches: 0. The CDR3 length is 15 residues. The CDR3 nucleotides are TGTGCCAGCAGCTTAGTAGCGGGAGGCACAGATACGCAGTATTTT. This translates into CASSLVAGGTDTQYF.

In the case of this clone: A read error may account for a junction end that differs from germline. The chain couples TRBV30 to TRBJ2-1; 9 nucleotides match TRBD2. From germline, CDR1 is GTSNPN and CDR2 SVGIG (reference sequence). This CDR3 is 14 amino acids long. The CDR3 loop is CAWSLWAGSGTSLF. CDR3 bases: TGTGCCTGGAGTCTTTGGGCGGGTTCCGGGACTAGCCTCTTC.

This sequence joins TRBV2 and TRBJ2-4; D is unclear. Trimming removed 11 bases from V and 0 bases from J, with 26 bases in between. Germline assignment: CDR1 SNHLY and CDR2 FYNNEI. There are 18 residues in the CDR3. DNA for the CDR3: TGTGCCGCTCGAGCTGCAGGCTTCTGTCTTCTAGCCAAAAACATTCAGTACTTC. As protein: CAARAAGFCLLAKNIQYF.

The chain has TRBV11-2 and TRBJ1-3, with a possible D match to TRBD1 (6 bases). The CDR3 spans 15 residues. V was clipped by 3 bases and J by 0 bases, with 9 bases between them. In germline, CDR1 is SGHAT, CDR2 FQNNGV. CDR3 nucleotide sequence: TGTGCCAGCAGCTTCAGGGGCCTCTCTGGAAACACCATATATTTT. Amino acid sequence: CASSFRGLSGNTIYF.